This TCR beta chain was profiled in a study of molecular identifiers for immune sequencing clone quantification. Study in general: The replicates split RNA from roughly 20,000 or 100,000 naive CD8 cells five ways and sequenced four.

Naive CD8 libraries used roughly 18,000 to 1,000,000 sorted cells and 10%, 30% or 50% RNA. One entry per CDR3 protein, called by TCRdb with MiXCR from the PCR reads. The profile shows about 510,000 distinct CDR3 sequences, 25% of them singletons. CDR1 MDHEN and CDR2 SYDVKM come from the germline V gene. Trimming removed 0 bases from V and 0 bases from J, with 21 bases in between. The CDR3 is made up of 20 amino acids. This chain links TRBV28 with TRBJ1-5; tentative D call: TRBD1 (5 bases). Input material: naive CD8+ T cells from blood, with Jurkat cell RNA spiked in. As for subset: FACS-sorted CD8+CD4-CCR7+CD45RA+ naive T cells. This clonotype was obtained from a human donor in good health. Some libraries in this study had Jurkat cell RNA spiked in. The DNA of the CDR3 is TGTGCCAGCAGTTTATGGGGGGAGGGAGGGGCCCCGCATAGCAATCAGCCCCAGCATTTT. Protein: CASSLWGEGGAPHSNQPQHF.